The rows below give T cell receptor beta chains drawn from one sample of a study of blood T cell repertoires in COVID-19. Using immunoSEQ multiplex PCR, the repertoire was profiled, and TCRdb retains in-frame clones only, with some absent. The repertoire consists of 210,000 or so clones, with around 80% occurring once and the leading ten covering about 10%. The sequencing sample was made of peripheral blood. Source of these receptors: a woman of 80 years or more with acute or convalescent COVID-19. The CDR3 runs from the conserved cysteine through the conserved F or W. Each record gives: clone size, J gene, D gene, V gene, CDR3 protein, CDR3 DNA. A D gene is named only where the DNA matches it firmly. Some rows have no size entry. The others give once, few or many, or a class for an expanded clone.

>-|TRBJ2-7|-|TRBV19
CASSNPQATYEQYF
TGTGCCAGTAGTAACCCCCAGGCTACCTACGAGCAGTACTTC
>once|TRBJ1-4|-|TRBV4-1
CASSLAKYGGGNEKLFF
TGCGCCAGCAGCCTCGCCAAGTATGGGGGCGGTAATGAAAAACTGTTTTTT
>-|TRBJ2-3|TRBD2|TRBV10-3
CAISDSTSGRSRPTDTQYF
TGTGCCATCAGTGATTCAACTAGCGGGAGGTCCCGACCCACAGATACGCAGTATTTT
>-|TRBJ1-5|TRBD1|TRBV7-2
CASSLQGQQPQHF
TGTGCCAGCAGCTTACAGGGACAGCAGCCCCAGCATTTT
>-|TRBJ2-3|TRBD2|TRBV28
CASGSLAGPGTQYF
TGTGCCAGCGGTTCACTAGCGGGGCCCGGTACGCAGTATTTT
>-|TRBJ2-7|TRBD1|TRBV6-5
CASSPRQGAHEQYF
TGTGCCAGCAGTCCCCGACAGGGGGCCCACGAGCAGTACTTC
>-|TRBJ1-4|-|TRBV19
CASSGSYVSNEKLFF
TGTGCCAGTAGTGGGAGTTACGTCTCGAATGAAAAACTGTTTTTT
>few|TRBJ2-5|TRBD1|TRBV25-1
CASNPWDSPETQYF
TGTGCCAGCAACCCCTGGGACAGCCCAGAGACCCAGTACTTC
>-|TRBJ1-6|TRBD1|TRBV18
CASSSDRVFNSPLHF
TGTGCCAGCTCATCAGACAGGGTTTTCAATTCACCCCTCCACTTT
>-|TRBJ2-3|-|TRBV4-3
CASSQGDKRLAPDTQYF
TGCGCCAGCAGCCAAGGGGACAAGCGACTAGCCCCAGATACGCAGTATTTT
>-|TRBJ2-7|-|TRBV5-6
CASSHKKYWGRAPVYEQYF
TGTGCCAGCAGCCACAAAAAGTACTGGGGCAGGGCTCCCGTCTACGAGCAGTACTTC
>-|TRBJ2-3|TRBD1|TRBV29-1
CSSSQGSMGPTDTQYF
TGCAGCTCCTCACAGGGGTCCATGGGACCCACAGATACGCAGTATTTT